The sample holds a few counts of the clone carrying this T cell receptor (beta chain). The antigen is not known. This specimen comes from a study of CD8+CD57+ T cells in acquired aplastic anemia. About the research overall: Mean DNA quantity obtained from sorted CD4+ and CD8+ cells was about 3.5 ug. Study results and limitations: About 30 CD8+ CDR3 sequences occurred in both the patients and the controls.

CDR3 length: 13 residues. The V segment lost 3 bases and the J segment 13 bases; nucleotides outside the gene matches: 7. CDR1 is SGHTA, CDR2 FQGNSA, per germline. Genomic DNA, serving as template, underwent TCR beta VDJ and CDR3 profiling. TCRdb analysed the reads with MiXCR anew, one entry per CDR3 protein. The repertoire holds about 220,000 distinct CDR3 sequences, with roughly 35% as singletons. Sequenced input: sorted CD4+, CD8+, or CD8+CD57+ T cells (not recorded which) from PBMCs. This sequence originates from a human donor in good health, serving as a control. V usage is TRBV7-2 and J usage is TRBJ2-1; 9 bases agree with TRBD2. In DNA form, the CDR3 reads TGTGCCAGCAGCTTGGAATCCGGGACTAGCCAGTTCTTC. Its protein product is CASSLESGTSQFF. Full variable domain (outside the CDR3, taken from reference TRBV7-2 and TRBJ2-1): GAGVSQSPSNKVTEKGKDVELRCDPISGHTALYWYRQSLGQGLEFLIYFQGNSAPDKSGLPSDRFSAERTGGSVSTLTIQRTQQEDSAVYLCASSLESGTSQFFGPGTRLTVL.